This T cell receptor (beta chain) was sequenced in a study of T cell repertoires in cytomegalovirus infection. TCRdb re-analysed the reads in MiXCR, keeping a single row per CDR3 protein. The data show 450,000 to 550,000 distinct CDR3 sequences, with approximately 40% seen just once and about two fifths held by the top ten. The CDR3 length is 12 residues. Trimming took off 3 bases at V and 7 bases at J, with 7 bases between the two ends. This clonotype has more than one count but fewer than ten. The antigen remains unidentified. The V call is TRBV12-3 or TRBV12-4, the J call TRBJ2-1; D gene uncertain. This clonotype was obtained from a human donor in good health (CMV status not recorded). Some clones in this sample may be carry-over from other donors' samples. The material was cultured PBMCs, obtained from culture after CMV antigen stimulation. DNA of the CDR3: TGTGCCAGCAGTTTCCACCGGAATGAGCAGTTCTTC. It specifies CASSFHRNEQFF.